The TCR beta chain under discussion was sequenced for a study of T cell repertoires in cytomegalovirus infection. Of note for this clonotype: Its specificity is not known.

Germline-derived CDR1 and CDR2 are MNHEY and SVGAGI. The V end lost 1 base, the J end lost 6 bases, and 18 bases lay between the germline ends. This CDR3 has 16 amino acids. TCRdb ran MiXCR on the reads and lists one entry per CDR3 protein. The table has 80,000 to 95,000 distinct CDR3 sequences, approximately 32% seen once. The V gene is TRBV6-5, the J gene TRBJ1-1; D is perhaps TRBD1 (6 bases). The sequences come from CD8+ T cells from cultured PBMCs, collected from culture after CMV antigen stimulation. This clonotype was obtained from a human donor in good health (CMV status not recorded). Some clones in this sample may be carry-over from other donors' samples. The CDR3 region is CASSYYWGRGSAEAFF. CDR3 sequence (DNA): TGTGCCAGCAGTTACTATTGGGGCAGGGGATCCGCTGAAGCTTTCTTT.